Shown below are 15 T cell receptor beta chains from a single sample sequenced in a study of spatial heterogeneity in lung cancer. Sample time point: sample taken at primary tumor resection. MiXCR, applied by TCRdb to the 5' RACE reads, yields one record per CDR3 protein. Of about 38,000 distinct CDR3 sequences listed, 7.5% are singletons. The specimen comprised PBMCs, sampled at surgery. These receptors all come from a male donor with early-stage non-small cell lung cancer.

The chain has TRBV7-3 and TRBJ2-5; tentative D call: TRBD2 (6 bases). The V gene's germline CDR1 is SGHTA and CDR2 FQGTGA. CDR3 size: 16 residues. The ends were cut back, 5 bases at V and 0 bases at J, with 16 bases in the middle. This CDR3 is CASSQFPGANQETQYF. The CDR3 nucleotides are TGTGCCAGCAGCCAATTCCCGGGAGCCAACCAAGAGACCCAGTACTTC.

V gene TRBV23-1 combines with J gene TRBJ2-7; 8 nucleotides align to TRBD2. TRBV23-1 is designated an ORF whose function remains uncertain. V shed 7 bases and J 5 bases; nucleotides not matched to a gene: 10. CDR3 length equals 14 residues. CDR3 loop: CASINLSGIDEQYV. DNA of the CDR3: TGCGCCAGCATAAACCTTAGCGGGATTGACGAGCAGTACGTC.

Regarding this clonotype: The CDR3 does not close with the conserved phenylalanine or tryptophan, likely indicating a read error. The V call is TRBV29-1, the J call TRBJ2-5; 12 positions match TRBD2. Losses at the gene ends were 5 bases for V and 4 bases for J; bases not matched to a gene: 2. The CDR3 is made up of 13 amino acids. Germline V gene sequence: CDR1 SQVTM, CDR2 ANQGSEA. CDR3 sequence reads: CSVPGLAGETQYS. CDR3 sequence (DNA): TGCAGCGTTCCGGGACTAGCGGGAGAGACCCAGTACTCC.

This clonotype was counted at least ten times. This sequence joins TRBV4-2 and TRBJ2-5; 15 bases agree with TRBD2. The germline gives CDR1 LGHNA, CDR2 YNFKEQ. This CDR3 region has 17 residues. The junction had 5 bases not matched to a gene; V was cut back by 1 base and J by 5 bases. CDR3 coding DNA: TGTGCCAGCAGCCAAGGGACTAGCGGGGGGGCCGAGGAGACCCAGTACTTC. Residues: CASSQGTSGGAEETQYF.

The chain carries TRBV19 and TRBJ1-2; unclear D gene. This CDR3 is 15 amino acids long. Trimming cost V 0 bases and J 4 bases, with 12 bases left between them. From germline, CDR1 is LNHDA and CDR2 SQIVND (reference sequence). The CDR3 loop is CASSIDRRQVYGYTF. As DNA, the CDR3 is TGTGCCAGTAGTATAGATAGGCGGCAAGTCTATGGCTACACCTTC.

The chain is built from TRBV30 and TRBJ1-1; maybe TRBD1 (6 bases). Trimming cost V 7 bases and J 5 bases, with 17 bases left between them. Looked up from germline, CDR1 is GTSNPN and CDR2 is SVGIG (reference sequence). The CDR3 spans 13 residues. This chain's CDR3 is CAFRLQGYTEAFF. The CDR3 DNA follows: TGTGCCTTCCGCTTACAGGGATATACTGAAGCTTTCTTT.

This clonotype was counted only a few times. The chain is built from TRBV20-1 and TRBJ1-1; D remains unclear. Germline V CDR1 and CDR2: DFQATT, SNEGSKA (reference sequence). Trimming took off 5 bases at V and 10 bases at J, with 20 bases between the two ends. The CDR3 covers 13 residues. The CDR3 nucleotides are TGCAGTGCTCAGGTGGATGGGCCGGCGGGAGCTTTCTTT. Amino acid sequence: CSAQVDGPAGAFF.

This clonotype appeared a few times. The chain is built from TRBV2 and TRBJ2-7; possibly TRBD2 for D (6 bases). The CDR3 sequence is 14 residues long. Between the trimmed V and J ends, which lost 4 bases and 2 bases, there was a span of 12 bases. Germline CDR1 SNHLY, CDR2 FYNNEI. The chain's CDR3 is CASSGGLTPYEQYF. The CDR3, as DNA: TGTGCCAGCAGTGGGGGACTCACGCCCTACGAGCAGTACTTC.

This clonotype was found many times. The gene calls are TRBV9 and TRBJ1-2; no definite D call. The V end was cut by 0 bases, the J end by 4 bases, with 4 bases between. CDR1 SGDLS and CDR2 YYNGEE come from the germline V gene. CDR3 size: 12 residues. CDR3 sequence: CASSVEGYGYTF. The CDR3 nucleotides read TGTGCCAGCAGCGTAGAGGGCTATGGCTACACCTTC.

This clonotype was counted ten times or more. This chain uses TRBV6-5 with TRBJ2-2; 8 nucleotides agree with TRBD1. Germline CDR1 reads MNHEY; CDR2 reads SVGAGI. The junction had 5 bases not matched to a gene; V was cut back by 5 bases and J by 6 bases. CDR3 length: 14 residues. CDR3 amino acids: CASSKDRVSGELFF. For the CDR3, the DNA is TGTGCCAGCAGTAAGGACAGGGTCTCCGGGGAGCTGTTTTTT.

The genes are TRBV5-1 and TRBJ2-7; TRBD1 might be the D (5 bases). From germline, CDR1 is SGHRS and CDR2 YFSETQ. The CDR3 runs to 13 residues. V dropped 2 bases and J dropped 6 bases, with 12 bases sitting between them. CDR3 region: CASSFDWGSEQYF. Written as DNA, the CDR3 is TGCGCCAGCAGCTTTGACTGGGGCTCCGAGCAGTACTTC.

The chain has TRBV6-1 and TRBJ1-1, with D unresolved. The CDR3 is 14 amino acids. V was pared by 4 bases and J by 5 bases, with 14 bases between. Germline V gene data show CDR1 as MNHNS and CDR2 as SASEGT. The CDR3: CASSVTRGETEAFF. The CDR3 region has the DNA TGTGCCAGCAGTGTTACCCGTGGGGAGACTGAAGCTTTCTTT.

This clonotype was found many times. The CDR3 nucleotides are TGTGCCAGCAGTCCCAGGGATCGTTTCACAGATACGCAGTATTTT. Translating it yields CASSPRDRFTDTQYF. The chain employs TRBV12-3 or TRBV12-4 and TRBJ2-3, with D possibly being TRBD1 (5 bases). Trimming pared 5 bases from V and 2 bases from J, leaving 14 bases between. CDR3 length: 15 amino acids.

This clonotype has just a few counts. V gene TRBV20-1 combines with J gene TRBJ2-5, with a weak D call TRBD2 (6 bases). The CDR3 covers 15 residues. V shed 5 bases and J shed 2 bases, with 18 bases lying between them. Germline V gives CDR1 DFQATT, CDR2 SNEGSKA (reference sequence). For the CDR3, the DNA is TGCAGTGCTTTAGGCGGGGCGGAGATTCAAGAGACCCAGTACTTC. Amino acid sequence: CSALGGAEIQETQYF.

This clonotype came up many times. The chain combines TRBV29-1 with TRBJ2-7; D remains unclear. V was pared by 4 bases and J by 7 bases, with 17 bases between. The CDR3 runs to 13 residues. Per germline, CDR1 SQVTM and CDR2 ANQGSEA. This chain's CDR3 is CSVATISTWEQYF. CDR3 bases: TGCAGCGTTGCGACAATTTCAACGTGGGAGCAGTACTTC.